This TCR beta chain was captured in a study of T cells in Graves' hyperthyroidism and ophthalmopathy. Orbital computed tomography and thyroid ultrasound, together with serum TRAb and thyroxine and clinical symptoms, were used for diagnoses. Each 10 ml fresh peripheral blood draw supplied the PBMCs. In the case of this clonotype: As yet, its antigen is unknown.

Study-wide results and caveats: Most thyroid-expanded clonotypes above 0.001 were also found in blood.

RNA transcripts yielded amplified TCR beta CDR3 regions. First-round RT-PCR with HTBI primers amplified the TCR CDR3 region. TCRdb redid the calling of the multiplex PCR reads with MiXCR, one entry per CDR3 protein. In the table there are approximately 600,000 distinct CDR3 sequences, approximately 15% of which are singletons. The sequencing sample was made of blood. The receptor comes from a woman between 18 and 30 years old with Graves' ophthalmopathy.

DNA of the CDR3: TGTGCCACCAGTGATCCCACCCAGGGGAATCAGCCCCAGCATTTT. Protein product: CATSDPTQGNQPQHF. The chain has TRBV24-1 and TRBJ1-5, with D possibly matching TRBD1 (6 bases). CDR3 size: 15 residues. The V end lost 3 bases, the J end lost 4 bases, and 12 bases lay between the germline ends. Germline CDR1 is KGHDR and CDR2 is SFDVKD.